This T cell receptor (beta chain) stems from a study of CD8 T cells in ankylosing spondylitis. CDR1 KGHSH and CDR2 LQKENI come from the germline V gene. The V end lost 1 base, the J end lost 1 base, and 4 bases lay between the germline ends. The CDR3 consists of 14 residues. The study, taken as a whole, reports: Disease-linked clones reportedly concentrated significantly in matched ankylosing spondylitis synovial fluid. Prior work had noted some motif variants in reactive arthritis blood and synovial fluid. Blood from ankylosing spondylitis patients appeared to carry a characteristic roughly 8-variant TCR beta motif. Disease-linked clones were CD8+ and relatively rare in peripheral blood.

Making use of molecular barcodes, quantitative 5'-RACE generated TCR beta libraries. TCRdb itself ran the 5' RACE reads through MiXCR, one entry per CDR3 protein. The sample has almost 400,000 distinct CDR3 sequences, 20% to 25% seen once. Details on this clonotype: As yet, its antigen is unknown.

The material sequenced was blood, either unsorted or a sorted T cell fraction (not recorded which). The chain links TRBV18 to TRBJ2-2, with D uncertain. This TCR derives from a male donor with ankylosing spondylitis. The CDR3 coding sequence is TGTGCCAGCTCACCACTCCTGAACACCGGGGAGCTGTTTTTT. It yields the protein CASSPLLNTGELFF.